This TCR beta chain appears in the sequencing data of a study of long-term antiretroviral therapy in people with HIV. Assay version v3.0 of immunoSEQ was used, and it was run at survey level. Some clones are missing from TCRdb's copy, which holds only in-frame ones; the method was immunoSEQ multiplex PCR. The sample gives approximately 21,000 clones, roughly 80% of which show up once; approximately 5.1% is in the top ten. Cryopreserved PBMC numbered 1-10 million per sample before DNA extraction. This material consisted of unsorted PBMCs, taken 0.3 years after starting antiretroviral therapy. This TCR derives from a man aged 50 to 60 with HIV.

CDR3: CSVDTGFGNTIYF. The CDR3 region has the DNA TGCAGCGTTGACACAGGGTTTGGAAACACCATATATTTT. The genes are TRBV29-1 and TRBJ1-3; a possible D gene is TRBD1 (6 bases). V gave up 3 bases and J gave up 3 bases, with 9 bases separating them. The CDR3 is 13 residues long. The germline V gene encodes CDR1 SQVTM and CDR2 ANQGSEA.